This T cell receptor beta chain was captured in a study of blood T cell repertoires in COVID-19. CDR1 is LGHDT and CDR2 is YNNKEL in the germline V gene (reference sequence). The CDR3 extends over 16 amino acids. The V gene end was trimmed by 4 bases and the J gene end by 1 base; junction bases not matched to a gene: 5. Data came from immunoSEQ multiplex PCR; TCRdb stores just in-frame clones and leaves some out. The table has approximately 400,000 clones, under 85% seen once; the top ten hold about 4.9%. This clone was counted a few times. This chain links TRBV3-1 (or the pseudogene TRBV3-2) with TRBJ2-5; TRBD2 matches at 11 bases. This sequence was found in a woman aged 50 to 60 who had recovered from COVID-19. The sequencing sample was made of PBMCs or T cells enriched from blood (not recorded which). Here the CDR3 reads CASSPRLAGFQETQYF. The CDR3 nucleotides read TGTGCCAGCAGCCCAAGACTAGCGGGGTTCCAAGAGACCCAGTACTTC.